A single sample is the source of the 12 T cell receptor beta chains below, sequenced in a study of T cells in Graves' hyperthyroidism and ophthalmopathy. TCR beta CDR3 regions were amplified from RNA. RT-PCR in the first round (using the HTBI primer set) targeted the TCR CDR3. TCRdb independently ran MiXCR on the multiplex PCR reads; one entry per CDR3 protein. Here the sample spans 350,000 to 400,000 distinct CDR3 sequences, under 20% being singletons. The sample taken for sequencing was blood. The receptors here all came from a woman younger than 30 with Graves' hyperthyroidism.

There are many counts of this clonotype. The gene calls are TRBV18 and TRBJ1-1; perhaps TRBD1 as D (6 bases). V was pared by 5 bases and J by 0 bases, with 13 bases between. Germline CDR1 KGHSH, CDR2 LQKENI. CDR3 length equals 15 residues. CDR3 in amino acids: CASSTRGAMNTEAFF. DNA for the CDR3: TGTGCCAGCTCAACCCGGGGGGCAATGAACACTGAAGCTTTCTTT.

A remark on this clonotype: Relative to the germline gene, one junction end is altered; a read error may explain this. The chain uses TRBV20-1 and TRBJ2-2; 8 bases match TRBD2. The CDR3 length is 17 residues. CDR1 and CDR2 (germline): DFQATT, SNEGSKA (reference sequence). In DNA, the CDR3 is TGCAGTGCTAGAGGCGCTAGCGGGCGCGCGAATACCGGGGAGCTGTGTTTT. Protein: CSARGASGRANTGELCF.

This clonotype has a count of ten or more. The chain recombines TRBV20-1 with TRBJ1-1; D perhaps matches TRBD1 (6 bases). CDR3 size: 15 residues. V dropped 6 bases and J dropped 1 base, with 18 bases sitting between them. Germline V gene lookup returns CDR1 DFQATT and CDR2 SNEGSKA (reference sequence). CDR3 residues: CSAYGQWGRNTEAFF. CDR3 nucleotide sequence: TGCAGTGCCTACGGACAGTGGGGCCGGAACACTGAAGCTTTCTTT.

The rearrangement joins TRBV12-3 or TRBV12-4 to TRBJ2-5; TRBD2 matches at 8 bases. V lost 6 bases, J lost 5 bases, and 8 bases stayed unmatched. There are 14 residues in the CDR3. CDR3 coding DNA: TGTGCCAGCAGCCGACTAGCGTCGGGGGAGACCCAGTACTTC. It specifies CASSRLASGETQYF.

This clonotype showed up many times. The V gene is TRBV28, the J gene TRBJ2-6; D gene ambiguous. The length of the CDR3 is 12 residues. Trimming took 3 bases from V and 4 from J, leaving 1 base between them. Germline V gene data show CDR1 as MDHEN and CDR2 as SYDVKM. The CDR3 here is CASSFGANVLTF. DNA for the CDR3: TGTGCCAGCAGTTTCGGGGCCAACGTCCTGACTTTC. The complete variable domain, with remaining parts taken from reference TRBV28 and TRBJ2-6, reads DVKVTQSSRYLVKRTGEKVFLECVQDMDHENMFWYRQDPGLGLRLIYFSYDVKMKEKGDIPEGYSVSREKKERFSLILESASTNQTSMYLCASSFGANVLTFGAGSRLTVL.

The chain joins TRBV6-1 to TRBJ2-2, with TRBD2 matching 7 bases. The V gene end was trimmed by 7 bases and the J gene end by 0 bases; junction bases not matched to a gene: 8. CDR3 length equals 16 residues. Germline V gene lookup returns CDR1 MNHNS and CDR2 SASEGT. The CDR3, as DNA: TGTGCCAGCATAACCCGCGGGGGAACGAACACCGGGGAGCTGTTTTTT. This codes for CASITRGGTNTGELFF.

This clonotype was observed at least ten times. This rearrangement joins TRBV6-1 to TRBJ1-5, with a possible D match to TRBD1 (6 bases). This CDR3 comprises 12 residues. Germline CDR1 is MNHNS and CDR2 is SASEGT. V gave up 6 bases and J gave up 7 bases, with 10 bases separating them. The DNA of the CDR3 is TGTGCCAGCAGAACAGGGACACAGCCCCAGCATTTT. Residues: CASRTGTQPQHF.

This clonotype was recorded many times. The J gene is TRBJ2-2, the V gene TRBV10-3, with TRBD2 matching over 7 bases. This CDR3 spans 13 amino acids. Looked up from germline, CDR1 is ENHRY and CDR2 is SYGVKD. The ends lost 9 bases at V and 1 base at J; junction bases unmatched: 2. This CDR3 reads CAMERENTGELFF. Here the CDR3 DNA reads TGTGCCATGGAGCGGGAGAACACCGGGGAGCTGTTTTTT.

This clonotype was detected many times. The chain uses TRBV19 and TRBJ1-1; D not certain. V shed 1 base and J shed 0 bases, with 15 bases lying between them. CDR1 is LNHDA, CDR2 SQIVND, per germline (reference sequence). The CDR3 extends over 17 amino acids. CDR3 nucleotide sequence: TGTGCCAGTAGTATAGCTCATGGACGGAAATTGAACACTGAAGCTTTCTTT. It specifies CASSIAHGRKLNTEAFF.

This clonotype was counted ten times or more. This sequence joins TRBV27 and TRBJ2-7; 9 positions match TRBD1. In germline, CDR1 is MNHEY, CDR2 SMNVEV (reference sequence). CDR3 size: 18 residues. J was trimmed by 0 bases and V by 3 bases; bases with no gene match: 12. The CDR3: CASSFLGTGKGSSYEQYF. The CDR3, as DNA: TGTGCCAGCAGTTTCTTAGGGACAGGGAAGGGGAGCTCCTACGAGCAGTACTTC.

V usage is TRBV6-4 and J usage is TRBJ2-2; D possibly corresponds to TRBD2 (7 bases). This CDR3 has 17 residues. V dropped 1 base and J dropped 3 bases, with 15 bases sitting between them. From germline, CDR1 is MRHNA and CDR2 SNTAGT. DNA for the CDR3: TGTGCCAGCAGTGACTACCGAGGGGGGGCCCACACCGGGGAGCTGTTTTTT. Amino acid sequence: CASSDYRGGAHTGELFF.

The CDR3 protein is CASSLLVGGVGTGELFF. In nucleotides, the CDR3 is TGCGCCAGCAGCCTCCTCGTCGGGGGGGTCGGCACCGGGGAGCTGTTTTTT. V usage is TRBV5-1 and J usage is TRBJ2-2, with TRBD2 identical over 8 bases. Germline V CDR1 and CDR2: SGHRS, YFSETQ. The CDR3 totals 17 residues. The V gene end was trimmed by 4 bases and the J gene end by 4 bases; junction bases not matched to a gene: 12.